Shown below are 10 T cell receptor beta chains from a single sample sequenced in a study of cytomegalovirus exposure and HLA in healthy donors. Sequencing used immunoSEQ multiplex PCR; TCRdb keeps in-frame clones, though not all of them. The sample contains roughly 150,000 clones, roughly nine tenths of which appear only once. Sequencing was carried out using PBMCs. These receptors were taken from a woman in her twenties or thirties in good health and CMV-seronegative.

This sequence joins TRBV6-1 and TRBJ1-3; D possibly corresponds to TRBD1 (5 bases). This CDR3 has 15 residues. Trimming removed 8 bases from V and 2 bases from J, with 16 bases in between. Germline V CDR1 and CDR2: MNHNS, SASEGT. CDR3 residues: CASCPGFRAGNTIYF. The CDR3 DNA sequence: TGTGCCAGCTGCCCGGGGTTCAGGGCTGGAAACACCATATATTTT.

V is TRBV23-1 and J is TRBJ2-3; 12 nucleotides line up with TRBD2. TRBV23-1 belongs to the ORF category, with a function that is uncertain. J gave up 6 bases and V 8 bases, and 18 bases lay outside the gene matches. This CDR3 has 18 residues. The CDR3, as DNA: TGCGCCAGCGAGTCCACAGGGCTTCTAGCGGGAGGGAAGGATACGCAGTATTTT. Protein: CASESTGLLAGGKDTQYF.

The chain combines TRBV12-5 with TRBJ1-1; possible D gene TRBD1, 6 bases. The V and J ends lost 6 bases and 7 bases respectively, with 12 bases between them. This CDR3 is 12 amino acids long. From germline, CDR1 is LGHNT and CDR2 FRNRAP. CDR3 sequence: CASGIQDSEAFF. The CDR3 DNA reads as TGTGCTAGTGGGATCCAGGACAGTGAAGCTTTCTTT.

CDR3 loop: CASSPLSPGYEQYF. As DNA, the CDR3 is TGTGCCAGCAGTCCACTTTCTCCGGGATACGAGCAGTACTTC. This chain connects TRBV28 to TRBJ2-7; maybe TRBD2 (5 bases). The CDR3 contains 14 residues. Per germline, CDR1 MDHEN and CDR2 SYDVKM. V lost 5 bases and J lost 4, with 15 bases in between.

The chain links TRBV5-8 to TRBJ1-5, with D unresolved. This CDR3 has 12 residues. CDR1 is SGHTS and CDR2 is YDEGEE in the germline V gene. V was cut by 7 bases and J by 4 bases, with 9 bases left in between. CDR3 sequence (DNA): TGTGCCAGCTCCGGATGGAATCAGCCCCAGCATTTT. This codes for CASSGWNQPQHF.

This chain connects TRBV7-3 to TRBJ2-7; 8 bases line up with TRBD2. CDR3 length equals 14 residues. From germline, CDR1 is SGHTA and CDR2 FQGTGA. V was clipped by 5 bases and J by 2 bases; unmatched bases: 5. The CDR3 here is CASSRGGTPYEQYF. The CDR3 DNA is TGTGCCAGCAGCCGGGGGGGCACCCCCTACGAGCAGTACTTC.

On this clone itself: Germline is not matched at one junction end, which may reflect a read error. The rearrangement uses TRBV7-7 and TRBJ2-5; the D call may be TRBD1 or TRBD2 (5 bases each). CDR1 and CDR2 (germline): SSHAT, FNYEAQ (reference sequence). The CDR3 is 15 amino acids. The CDR3 region is CASSLGRGSTETQYF. The DNA of the CDR3 is TGTGCTAGCAGCTTAGGACGGGGCTCGACGGAGACCCAGTACTTC.

The genes are TRBV5-6 and TRBJ2-7, with 15 bases matching TRBD2. The CDR3 covers 17 residues. Trimming took 4 bases from V and 4 from J; bases not matched to a gene: 9. Germline CDR1 reads SGHDT; CDR2 reads YYEEEE. The CDR3 here is CASSPSGLAGGPYEQYF. In DNA form, the CDR3 reads TGTGCCAGCAGCCCGTCTGGACTAGCGGGAGGGCCGTACGAGCAGTACTTC.

This clone came up once. The gene calls are TRBV30 and TRBJ1-2; 7 positions agree with TRBD1. The CDR3 has 15 amino acids. The ends lost 0 bases at V and 3 bases at J; junction bases unmatched: 7. Germline V CDR1 and CDR2: GTSNPN, SVGIG (reference sequence). CDR3: CAWSVVGGDYYGYTF. The CDR3 nucleotides read TGTGCCTGGAGTGTAGTAGGGGGCGATTACTATGGCTACACCTTC. Using reference TRBV30 and TRBJ1-2 for the parts outside the CDR3, the full variable domain is SQTIHQWPATLVQPVGSPLSLECTVEGTSNPNLYWYRQAAGRGLQLLFYSVGIGQISSEVPQNLSASRPQDRQFILSSKKLLLSDSGFYLCAWSVVGGDYYGYTFGSGTRLTVV.

This clone was observed a few times. The chain carries TRBV30 and TRBJ1-2; D call uncertain. Germline V lookup: CDR1 GTSNPN, CDR2 SVGIG (reference sequence). Trimming cost V 0 bases and J 6 bases, with 8 bases left between them. This CDR3 region has 12 residues. The CDR3 DNA reads as TGTGCCTGGAGTGTAGTAGGGCATGGCTACACCTTC. It is translated as CAWSVVGHGYTF.